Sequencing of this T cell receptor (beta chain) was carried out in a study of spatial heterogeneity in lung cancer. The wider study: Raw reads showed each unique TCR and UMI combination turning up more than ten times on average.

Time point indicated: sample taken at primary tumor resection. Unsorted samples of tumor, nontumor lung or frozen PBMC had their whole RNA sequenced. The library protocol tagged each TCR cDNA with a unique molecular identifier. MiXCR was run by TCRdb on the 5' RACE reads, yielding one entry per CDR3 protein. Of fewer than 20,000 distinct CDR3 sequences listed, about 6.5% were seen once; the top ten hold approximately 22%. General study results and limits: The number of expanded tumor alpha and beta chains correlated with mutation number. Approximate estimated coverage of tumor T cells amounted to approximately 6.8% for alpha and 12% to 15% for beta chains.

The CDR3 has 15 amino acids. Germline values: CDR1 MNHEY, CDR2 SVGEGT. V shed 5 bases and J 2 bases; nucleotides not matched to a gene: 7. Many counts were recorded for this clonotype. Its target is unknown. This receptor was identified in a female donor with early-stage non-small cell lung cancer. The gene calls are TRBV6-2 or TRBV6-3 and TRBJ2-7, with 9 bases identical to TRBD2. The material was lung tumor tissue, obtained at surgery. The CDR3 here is CASSLSGGKPYEQYF. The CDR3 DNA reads TGTGCCAGCAGTCTAAGCGGGGGGAAGCCCTACGAGCAGTACTTC.